This T cell receptor beta chain stems from a study of blood T cell repertoires in COVID-19. Study summary: The United States, Italy and Spain were the sources of the acute and convalescent COVID-19 samples. T cells, B-cell-depleted T cells, or PBMCs supplied cDNA or gDNA.

The trim removed 0 bases at V and 1 base at J, leaving 8 bases unmatched. Per germline, CDR1 LGHDT and CDR2 YNNKEL (reference sequence). The CDR3 covers 17 residues. Per the study methods: Researchers report that nucleated cell counts were estimated from reference gene primer amplification. Sequencing was performed with immunoSEQ multiplex PCR; in TCRdb, only in-frame clones are kept and a portion is missing. For V, J and clone size, that table is used; D and trimming come from the DNA. The table shows more than 65,000 clones, with roughly four fifths occurring only once. The chain carries TRBV3-1 (or the pseudogene TRBV3-2) and TRBJ1-1; TRBD1 matches at 7 bases. Sequencing used peripheral blood. This clonotype was sampled from a woman of 80 years or more with active or convalescent COVID-19. DNA for the CDR3: TGTGCCAGCAGCCAAGATGGCCCCCGGGACAGGAACACTGAAGCTTTCTTT. This codes for CASSQDGPRDRNTEAFF.